These 8 T cell receptor beta chains were sequenced from one sample in a study of blood T cell repertoires in COVID-19. Libraries were prepared by immunoSEQ multiplex PCR; TCRdb keeps only in-frame clonotypes and omits some of them. The sample records some 300,000 clones, around 89% being singletons. Sample: peripheral blood. These receptors originate from a woman aged 45-65 years with COVID-19, enrolled during active disease.

This clone was seen a single time. The rearrangement links TRBV29-1 to TRBJ2-1, with D maybe TRBD1 (6 bases). Germline CDR1 reads SQVTM; CDR2 reads ANQGSEA. The CDR3 has 11 residues. Trimming removed 6 bases at V and 7 bases at J, with 10 bases between. CDR3 DNA: TGCAGCGTGGGGGCTGGTAATGAGCAGTTCTTC. Translating gives CSVGAGNEQFF.

The chain uses TRBV3-1 (or the pseudogene TRBV3-2) and TRBJ2-1, with D possibly being TRBD2 (6 bases). The V end was cut by 4 bases, the J end by 6 bases, with 13 bases between. The CDR3 is 14 residues long. Germline loops: CDR1 LGHDT, CDR2 YNNKEL (reference sequence). The CDR3 here is CASSLRGGFNEQFF. CDR3 DNA: TGTGCCAGCAGCCTCAGAGGAGGGTTCAATGAGCAGTTCTTC.

The chain joins TRBV13 to TRBJ2-1; 15 bases are a match to TRBD2. V lost 4 bases, J lost 9 bases, and 4 bases stayed unmatched. The CDR3 extends over 15 amino acids. Germline V gene lookup returns CDR1 PRHDT and CDR2 FYEKMQ (reference sequence). The CDR3 sequence: CASSWTSGRAGEQFF. In DNA, the CDR3 is TGTGCCAGCAGCTGGACTAGCGGGAGGGCCGGTGAGCAGTTCTTC.

The gene calls are TRBV5-1 and TRBJ2-7; 10 bases align to TRBD1. CDR1 is SGHRS and CDR2 is YFSETQ in the germline V gene. V trimming: 0 bases; J trimming: 6 bases; junction bases outside the gene matches: 6. This CDR3 region has 15 residues. The CDR3 is CASSLEGTGAREQYF. The CDR3 DNA reads TGCGCCAGCAGCTTGGAAGGGACAGGGGCTCGCGAGCAGTACTTC.

This clone was detected once. V and J are TRBV5-6 and TRBJ2-3, with 8 positions matching TRBD2. This CDR3 comprises 18 residues. The germline CDR1 and CDR2 sequences are SGHDT and YYEEEE. The V gene end was trimmed by 2 bases and the J gene end by 4 bases; junction bases not matched to a gene: 15. In nucleotides, the CDR3 is TGTGCCAGCAGCTTAAGGGGGACTAGTTTGTCAAAAGCAGATACGCAGTATTTT. It specifies CASSLRGTSLSKADTQYF. Complete variable domain (other parts from reference TRBV5-6 and TRBJ2-3): DAGVTQSPTHLIKTRGQQVTLRCSPKSGHDTVSWYQQALGQGPQFIFQYYEEEERQRGNFPDRFSGHQFPNYSSELNVNALLLGDSALYLCASSLRGTSLSKADTQYFGPGTRLTVL.

The rearrangement joins TRBV6-1 to TRBJ1-1; no clear D. V gave up 3 bases and J gave up 0 bases, with 11 bases separating them. In germline, CDR1 is MNHNS, CDR2 SASEGT. The CDR3 covers 15 residues. CDR3 protein: CASSDSRAMNTEAFF. In DNA form, the CDR3 reads TGTGCCAGCAGTGATTCGAGGGCCATGAACACTGAAGCTTTCTTT.

The genes are TRBV10-3 and TRBJ1-1, with 7 positions matching TRBD1. The CDR3 has 13 residues. Germline assignment: CDR1 ENHRY and CDR2 SYGVKD. The V gene end was trimmed by 7 bases and the J gene end by 3 bases; junction bases not matched to a gene: 5. The CDR3 here is CAITPTGYTEAFF. CDR3 bases: TGTGCCATCACCCCGACAGGGTACACTGAAGCTTTCTTT.

The V and J genes are TRBV11-1 and TRBJ1-2; D unclear. Germline V gene sequence: CDR1 SGHAT, CDR2 FQDESV (reference sequence). V lost 4 bases and J lost 8, with 17 bases in between. This CDR3 is built from 14 residues. The CDR3: CASSSGIGPKGYTF. DNA for the CDR3: TGTGCCAGCAGCTCCGGGATCGGGCCCAAGGGCTACACCTTC.